This record looks at one T cell receptor beta chain sequence and its context. Its antigen is undetermined. These data are taken from a study of blood T cells in healthy people across ages. Study-level results: Both higher diversity and more naive CD4+ cells marked long-lived donors when set against aged donors. PBMCs went unsorted, and a conclusive naive versus antigen-experienced comparison was therefore prevented. Diversity of TCR beta correlated strongly with naive T cell percentage.

Next came a second PCR, run for about 7 to 12 cycles, which used a sample-barcoded 5' primer along with a J-beta primer mix. Carrying 12 random nucleotides, a template-switch adaptor labeled each individual cDNA molecule. TCRdb ran MiXCR on the 5' RACE reads and lists one entry per CDR3 protein. Of under 2,000,000 distinct CDR3 sequences listed, 49% are singletons. Germline CDR1 is SNHLY and CDR2 is FYNNEI. This CDR3 is 14 amino acids long. The sequencing input was blood. The origin of this receptor is a woman aged 40 to 55 in good health. This chain joins TRBV2 and TRBJ2-4; D is unresolved. Matching the DNA end better, TRBJ2-5 makes the J call doubtful. As DNA, the CDR3 is TGTGCCAGCAGTCCTGGGTTAACAGTTGAGACCCAGTACTTC. Protein sequence: CASSPGLTVETQYF.